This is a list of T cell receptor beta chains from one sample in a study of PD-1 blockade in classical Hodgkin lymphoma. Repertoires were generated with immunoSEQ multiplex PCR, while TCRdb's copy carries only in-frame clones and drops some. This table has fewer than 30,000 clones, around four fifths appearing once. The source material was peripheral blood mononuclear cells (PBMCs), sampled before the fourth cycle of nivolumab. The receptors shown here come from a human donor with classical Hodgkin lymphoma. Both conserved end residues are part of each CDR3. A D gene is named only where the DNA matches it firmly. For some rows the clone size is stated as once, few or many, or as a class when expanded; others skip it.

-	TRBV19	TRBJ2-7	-	CASSIQGTKDRFEQYF	TGTGCCAGTAGTATCCAGGGAACGAAGGATCGGTTCGAGCAGTACTTC
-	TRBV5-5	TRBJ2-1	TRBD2	CASSWGTKNEQFF	TGTGCCAGCAGCTGGGGGACTAAAAATGAGCAGTTCTTC
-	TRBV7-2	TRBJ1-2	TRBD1	CASSQQGTDYGYTF	TGTGCCAGCAGCCAACAGGGGACCGACTATGGCTACACCTTC
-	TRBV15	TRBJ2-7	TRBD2	CATSRELAGHYEQYF	TGTGCCACCAGCAGAGAGCTAGCGGGGCACTACGAGCAGTACTTC
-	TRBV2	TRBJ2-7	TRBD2	CASLAGTYEQYF	TGTGCCAGCCTAGCGGGAACCTACGAGCAGTACTTC
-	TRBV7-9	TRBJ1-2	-	CASSLNTAYYGYTF	TGTGCCAGCAGCTTAAACACAGCTTACTATGGCTACACCTTC
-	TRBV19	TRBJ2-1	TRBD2	CASSILLAGGPSSYNEQFF	TGTGCCAGTAGTATCTTACTAGCGGGAGGACCTAGCTCCTACAATGAGCAGTTCTTC
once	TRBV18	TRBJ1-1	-	CASSPGYRQDYEAFF	TGTGCCAGCTCACCAGGATATAGACAGGATTATGAAGCTTTCTTT
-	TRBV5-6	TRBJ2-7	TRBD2	CASSYGGGSYEQYF	TGTGCCAGCAGCTACGGCGGGGGCTCCTACGAGCAGTACTTC
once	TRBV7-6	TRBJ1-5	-	CASSLAGGSNQPQHF	TGTGCCAGCAGCTTAGCGGGGGGCAGCAATCAGCCCCAGCATTTT
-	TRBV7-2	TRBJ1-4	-	CASSLGGMLSREKLFF	TGTGCCAGCAGCTTAGGGGGAATGCTGAGTCGAGAAAAACTGTTTTTT
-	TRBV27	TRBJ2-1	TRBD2	CASSLSKGGRAADMYNEQFF	TGTGCCAGCAGTTTATCGAAGGGCGGGAGGGCCGCAGATATGTACAATGAGCAGTTCTTC
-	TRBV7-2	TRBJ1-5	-	CASSLNAGANQPQHF	TGTGCCAGCAGCTTAAACGCCGGGGCAAATCAGCCCCAGCATTTT
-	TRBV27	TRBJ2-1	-	CASSFFGTAKEQFF	TGTGCCAGCAGTTTTTTTGGGACGGCGAAAGAGCAGTTCTTC
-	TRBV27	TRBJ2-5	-	CASSLSARREETQYF	TGTGCCAGCAGTTTATCGGCCCGCAGGGAAGAGACCCAGTACTTC
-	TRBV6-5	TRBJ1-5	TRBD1	CASSYSGQPNQPQHF	TGTGCCAGCAGTTACTCGGGACAGCCTAATCAGCCCCAGCATTTT
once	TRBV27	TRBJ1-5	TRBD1	CASRLTGGAGQPQHF	TGTGCCAGCCGACTGACAGGGGGCGCCGGTCAGCCCCAGCATTTT
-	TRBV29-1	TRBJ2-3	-	CSSRGGIADTQYF	TGCAGCTCCCGAGGAGGTATCGCAGATACGCAGTATTTT
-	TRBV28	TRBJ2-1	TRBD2	CASSSPGLAGVGYEQFF	TGTGCCAGCAGTTCTCCGGGACTAGCGGGAGTTGGGTATGAGCAGTTCTTC
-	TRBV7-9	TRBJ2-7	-	CASRDVDSYEQYF	TGTGCCAGCAGGGACGTAGACTCCTACGAGCAGTACTTC
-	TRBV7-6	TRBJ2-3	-	CASSLWGDSSLDTQYF	TGTGCCAGCAGCCTCTGGGGGGACAGTAGTTTAGATACGCAGTATTTT
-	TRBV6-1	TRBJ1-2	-	CASIESARSNYGYTF	TGTGCCAGCATCGAATCGGCCAGATCTAACTATGGCTACACCTTC
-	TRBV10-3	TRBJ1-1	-	CAISGAGANTEAFF	TGTGCCATATCAGGGGCCGGAGCCAACACTGAAGCTTTCTTT
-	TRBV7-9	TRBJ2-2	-	CASSTDRNTGELFF	TGTGCCAGCAGCACGGACAGGAACACCGGGGAGCTGTTTTTT
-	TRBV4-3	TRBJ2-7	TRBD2	CASSQDAGDFSYEQYF	TGCGCCAGCAGCCAAGATGCGGGGGACTTCTCCTACGAGCAGTACTTC
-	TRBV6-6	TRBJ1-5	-	CASSYSKGYNQPQHF	TGTGCCAGCAGTTACTCGAAAGGGTACAATCAGCCCCAGCATTTT
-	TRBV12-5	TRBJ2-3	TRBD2	CASHDGGATDTQYF	TGTGCTAGTCATGACGGGGGGGCAACAGATACGCAGTATTTT
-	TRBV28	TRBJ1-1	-	CASSATAASTEAFF	TGTGCCAGCAGTGCGACAGCCGCGAGCACTGAAGCTTTCTTT
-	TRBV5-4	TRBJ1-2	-	CASSLEIQYGYTF	TGTGCCAGCAGCTTGGAAATCCAGTATGGCTACACCTTC
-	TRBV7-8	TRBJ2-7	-	CASSLAGSYEQYF	TGTGCCAGCAGCTTAGCTGGCTCCTACGAGCAGTACTTC
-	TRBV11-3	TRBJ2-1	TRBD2	CASSLEWTSGYSYNEQFF	TGTGCCAGCAGCTTAGAGTGGACTAGCGGTTACTCCTACAATGAGCAGTTCTTC
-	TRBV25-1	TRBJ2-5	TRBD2	CASSELRSGGSETQYF	TGTGCCAGCAGTGAATTGCGTTCGGGAGGGTCAGAGACCCAGTACTTC